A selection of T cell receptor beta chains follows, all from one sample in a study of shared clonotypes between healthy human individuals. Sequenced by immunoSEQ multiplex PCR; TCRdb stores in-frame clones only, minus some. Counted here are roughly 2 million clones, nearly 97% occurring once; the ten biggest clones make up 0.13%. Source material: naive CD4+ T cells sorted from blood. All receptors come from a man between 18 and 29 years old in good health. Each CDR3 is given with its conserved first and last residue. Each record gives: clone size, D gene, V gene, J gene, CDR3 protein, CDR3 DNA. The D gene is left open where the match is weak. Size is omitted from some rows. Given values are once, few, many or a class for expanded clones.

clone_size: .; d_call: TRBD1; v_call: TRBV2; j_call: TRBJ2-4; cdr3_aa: CASSVVGTGKNIQYF; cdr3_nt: TGTGCCAGCAGTGTAGTAGGGACAGGGAAAAACATTCAGTACTTC
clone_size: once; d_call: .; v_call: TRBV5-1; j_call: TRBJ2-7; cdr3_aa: CASSFGQGGSYEQYF; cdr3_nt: TGCGCCAGCAGCTTCGGGCAGGGGGGCTCCTACGAGCAGTACTTC
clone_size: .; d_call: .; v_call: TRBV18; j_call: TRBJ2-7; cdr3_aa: CASSPRADSYEQYF; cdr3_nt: TGTGCCAGCTCACCACGTGCCGATTCCTACGAGCAGTACTTC
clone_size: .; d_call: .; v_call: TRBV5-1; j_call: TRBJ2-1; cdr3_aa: CASSLGKQDYNEQFF; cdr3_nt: TGCGCCAGCAGCTTGGGAAAACAGGATTACAATGAGCAGTTCTTC
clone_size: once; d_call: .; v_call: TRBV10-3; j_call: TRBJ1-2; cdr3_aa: CAISEAGVGYTF; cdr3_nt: TGTGCCATCAGTGAGGCCGGGGTCGGCTACACCTTC
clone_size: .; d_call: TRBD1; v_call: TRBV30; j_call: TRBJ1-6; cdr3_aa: CAWDRERTPLHF; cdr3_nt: TGTGCCTGGGACAGGGAAAGGACACCCCTCCACTTT
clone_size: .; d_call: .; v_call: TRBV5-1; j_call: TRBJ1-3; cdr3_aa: CASSPMGSIENTIYF; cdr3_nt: TGCGCCAGCAGCCCGATGGGTAGCATTGAAAACACCATATATTTT
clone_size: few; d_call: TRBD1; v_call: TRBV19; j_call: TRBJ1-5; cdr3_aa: CASGGQGAIGGHQPQHF; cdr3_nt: TGTGCCAGTGGTGGACAGGGGGCGATCGGCGGACATCAGCCCCAGCATTTT
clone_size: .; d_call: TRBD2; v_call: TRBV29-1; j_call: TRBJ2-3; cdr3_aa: CSVGTSSTDTQYF; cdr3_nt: TGCAGCGTTGGGACTAGCAGCACAGATACGCAGTATTTT
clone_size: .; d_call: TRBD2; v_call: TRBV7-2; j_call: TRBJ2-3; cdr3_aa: CASSNGLAGGDTQYF; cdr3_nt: TGTGCCAGCAGCAATGGACTAGCGGGAGGAGATACGCAGTATTTT
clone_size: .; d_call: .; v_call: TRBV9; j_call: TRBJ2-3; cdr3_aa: CASSALGGATDTQYF; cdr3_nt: TGTGCCAGCAGCGCCCTAGGGGGGGCCACAGATACGCAGTATTTT
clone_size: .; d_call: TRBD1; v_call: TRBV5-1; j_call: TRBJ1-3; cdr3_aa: CASSPRTGDSGNTIYF; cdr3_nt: TGCGCCAGCAGCCCCAGGACAGGGGACTCTGGAAACACCATATATTTT
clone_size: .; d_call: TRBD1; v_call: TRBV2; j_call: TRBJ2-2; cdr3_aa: CASSIDRGDLGELFF; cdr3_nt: TGTGCCAGCAGCATAGACAGGGGTGACCTCGGGGAGCTGTTTTTT
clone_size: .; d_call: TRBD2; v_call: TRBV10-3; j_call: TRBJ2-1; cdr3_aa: CAIRPTSGDSYNEQFF; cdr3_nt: TGTGCCATCAGGCCGACTAGCGGGGATTCCTACAATGAGCAGTTCTTC
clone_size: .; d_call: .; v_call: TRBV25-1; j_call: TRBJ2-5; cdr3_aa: CASTGGGTETQYF; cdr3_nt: TGTGCCAGCACAGGTGGGGGCACAGAGACCCAGTACTTC
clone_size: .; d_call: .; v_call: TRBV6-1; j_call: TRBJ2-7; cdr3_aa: CASMGYTYEQYF; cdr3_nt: TGTGCCAGCATGGGCTATACCTACGAGCAGTACTTC
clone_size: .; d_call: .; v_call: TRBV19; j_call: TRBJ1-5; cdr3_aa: CASSPDWTNQPQHF; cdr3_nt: TGTGCCAGTAGTCCGGATTGGACAAATCAGCCCCAGCATTTT
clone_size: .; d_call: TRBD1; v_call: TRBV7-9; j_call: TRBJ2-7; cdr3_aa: CASSGSRDRGPYEQYF; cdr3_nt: TGTGCCAGCAGCGGGTCCCGGGACAGGGGACCCTACGAGCAGTACTTC
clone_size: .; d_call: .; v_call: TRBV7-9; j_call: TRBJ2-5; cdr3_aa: CASSLASTPRETQYF; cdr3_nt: TGTGCCAGCAGCTTAGCCAGCACCCCAAGGGAGACCCAGTACTTC
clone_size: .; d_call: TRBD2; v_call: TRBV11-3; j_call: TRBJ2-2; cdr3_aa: CASSLGGRAHTGELFF; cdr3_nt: TGTGCCAGCAGCTTAGGAGGGAGGGCCCACACCGGGGAGCTGTTTTTT
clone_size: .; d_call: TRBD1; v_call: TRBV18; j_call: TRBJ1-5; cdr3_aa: CASSTQGADQPQHF; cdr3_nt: TGTGCCAGCTCAACACAGGGGGCAGATCAGCCCCAGCATTTT
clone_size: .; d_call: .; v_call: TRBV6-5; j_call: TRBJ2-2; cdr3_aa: CASSRELRSTGELFF; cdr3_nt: TGTGCCAGCAGTCGGGAGCTCAGGTCTACCGGGGAGCTGTTTTTT
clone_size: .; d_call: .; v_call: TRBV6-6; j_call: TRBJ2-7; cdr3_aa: CASSYEKDYEQYF; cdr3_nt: TGTGCCAGCAGTTACGAGAAAGACTACGAGCAGTACTTC
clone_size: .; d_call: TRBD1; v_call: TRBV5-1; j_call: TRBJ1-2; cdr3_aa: CASSSGTDVGGYTF; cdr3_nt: TGCGCCAGCAGCTCAGGGACAGACGTTGGTGGCTACACCTTC
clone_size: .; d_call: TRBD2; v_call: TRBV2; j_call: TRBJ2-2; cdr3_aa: CASSEPGLAGENTGELFF; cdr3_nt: TGTGCCAGCAGTGAACCGGGACTAGCGGGAGAGAACACCGGGGAGCTGTTTTTT
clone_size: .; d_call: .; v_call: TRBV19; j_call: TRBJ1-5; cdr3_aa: CASSIRPVGGNQPQHF; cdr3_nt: TGTGCCAGTAGTATCCGACCGGTAGGCGGCAATCAGCCCCAGCATTTT
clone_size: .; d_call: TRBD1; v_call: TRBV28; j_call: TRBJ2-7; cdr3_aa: CASSPRTGREQYF; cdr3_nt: TGTGCCAGCAGTCCCCGGACAGGTAGGGAGCAGTACTTC